This T cell receptor beta chain was sequenced for a study of shared clonotypes between healthy human individuals (TCRdb year 2020). With respect to the entire study: A few men and two women, aged 18 to 49 years, made up the cohort. Different laboratories and diverse techniques were used to prepare libraries and sequence TCR repertoires, to increase sequencing depth and limit assay-specific biases. Each donor's leukapheresis produced roughly between roughly 0.85 and 9.5 billion PBMCs. Blood TCR repertoires of four to six healthy adults were deeply sequenced to estimate repertoire size and the extent of clonotype sharing between individuals. For each donor, CD4 naive and CD4 memory were each given three plates, CD8 naive was given two plates, and CD8 memory was given one plate. Summary of the overall study and its limitations: Larger estimated clonotype richness was generally found for naive subsets than for memory subsets. When several donors were compared, the shared fraction of clonotypes was about 5% for naive CD4, roughly 3.4% for naive CD8, 2.3% for memory CD4, and 0.35% to 0.4% for memory CD8. Clonotypes shared by all four sorted-subset donors showed higher generation probabilities than non-shared clonotypes. Because the study included a small number of donors, the genetic and exposure-history diversity represented was limited. Based on pairwise subsampling, the degree of clonotype sharing among donors was expected to be affected by sequencing depth. Sampling was restricted to blood, and TCR repertoires in tissues likely differ from the TCR repertoires found in blood. Even with the large sequencing depth, rarefaction of the sorted-subset datasets indicated that sequencing was incomplete.

The donors were healthy, HIV-negative adults with no recently reported acute infections or vaccinations. All donors were Caucasian adults living in Nashville, Tennessee, USA. CD4+ T cells were enriched through magnetic negative selection, after which naive cells were positively selected on CD45RA and the remaining negative fraction served as the memory subset. After blood collection by leukapheresis, PBMCs were isolated using Ficoll-Histopaque density gradient centrifugation and then cryopreserved in the vapor phase of liquid nitrogen. Purity and quantity of every magnetically sorted T cell population were checked by analytical flow cytometry. Genomic DNA was isolated from every sorted fraction and measured by UV absorbance on a Nanodrop 2000c. V is shortened by 0 bases, J by 4 bases, and the region joining them spans 5 bases. The CDR3 runs 13 amino acids, cysteine and phenylalanine included. Only the CDR3 part of the read is kept: 39 bases, read in frame from the first base. From the germline V gene (reference sequence), CDR1 is SEHNR and CDR2 is FQNEAQ.

Using the deep immunoSEQ assay, multiplex PCR amplified TCR CDR3 regions from genomic DNA. For each cell subset, the extracted genomic DNA was distributed evenly across all wells of several immunoSEQ 96-well plates, and each plate served as one replicate. For sorted subsets, each replicate PCR was loaded with roughly 200 ng genomic DNA, equivalent to 32,000 or so T cell genomes. The purified libraries were quantified using a Qubit 3.0 fluorometer, sized with a Bioanalyzer 2100, and then quantified again using the KAPA Library Quantification kit. Every immunoSEQ 96-well plate was sequenced on a separate single-read 150-cycle Illumina NextSeq 550 flow cell. The source study handled its data this way. The immunoSEQ output contained only junctional sequences without quality scores, so filtering could not match that applied to full-length reads. Sequences were annotated with PyIR, a Python wrapper for IgBLAST v1.9, and V/J genes and CDR3 were assigned using IMGT germline references. Any read was removed if the V/J assignment was weak (E-value above 1e-6), the CDR3 was missing, or the read contained stop codons, out-of-frame junctions, or ambiguous translated residues. V3J clonotypes were defined by identical inferred V gene, J gene, and CDR3 amino acid sequence. To compute the percentage overlap between repertoires, the number of shared unique clonotypes was divided by the size of the smaller repertoire. Repertoire richness was assessed with RTK rarefaction, the Chao1 estimator, and Recon v2.1 estimates of unobserved clonotypes. Generation probabilities for all TCRbeta clonotypes obtained by the gDNA method from several donors were computed using OLGA. Drawn from immuneACCESS, this table holds only the in-frame rearrangements with V and J called that TCRdb kept. Clones are partly lost; checked studies trace under half to an unresolved V gene and leave the rest unexplained. That table gives V, J and clone size, and the DNA gave D and trimming. The sample includes 2 million to 2.5 million clones, with roughly 95% observed a single time. The ten largest clones add up to over 0.1% of the sample.

On this clone itself: Its antigen remains undetermined. No clone much larger than this one lies a single base away; base qualities are absent. This CDR3 is also generated by other DNA sequences in the sample.

This sequence uses TRBV7-9 and TRBJ2-3; a confident D gene designation cannot be given. The receptor was isolated from a young man in good health. The sequenced sample was naive CD4+ T cells sorted from blood. The sample's cell subset or site label is to be understood as: CD45RA+ positively selected. The nucleotide sequence is given as TGTGCCAGCAGCTTAGCTGGGGCAGATACGCAGTATTTT. Translation gives CASSLAGADTQYF. Beyond the CDR3, the reference TRBV7-9 and TRBJ2-3 genes provide the residues; the full variable domain reads: DTGVSQNPRHKITKRGQNVTFRCDPISEHNRLYWYRQTLGQGPEFLTYFQNEAQLEKSRLLSDRFSAERPKGSFSTLEIQRTEQGDSAMYLCASSLAGADTQYFGPGTRLTVL.